Listed here are 2 T cell receptor beta chains from one sample, sequenced in a study of blood T cell repertoires in COVID-19. Clones were read by immunoSEQ multiplex PCR, and TCRdb kept only the in-frame ones, dropping some. The profile shows some 490,000 clones, around 85% of them singletons. What was sequenced was PBMCs or T cells enriched from blood (not recorded which). The source is an older woman who had recovered from COVID-19.

This clone was detected once. Here the CDR3 reads CASSLWHRYGYTF. Here the CDR3 DNA reads TGTGCCAGCAGCTTATGGCACCGCTATGGCTACACCTTC. V usage is TRBV7-8 and J usage is TRBJ1-2; D is undetermined. CDR1 and CDR2 (germline): SGHVS, FQNEAQ. Trimming removed 2 bases from V and 4 bases from J, with 8 bases in between. The CDR3 totals 13 residues.

The genes are TRBV5-4 and TRBJ2-3; a weak D match, TRBD1 (6 bases). CDR1 is SGHNT and CDR2 is YYREEE in the germline V gene (reference sequence). This CDR3 has 15 amino acids. The germline V and J ends were trimmed by 1 base and 4 bases, with 13 bases remaining between them. CDR3 loop: CASSLQQGLSDTQYF. Here the CDR3 DNA reads TGTGCCAGCAGCTTGCAGCAGGGGCTCTCAGATACGCAGTATTTT. Based on the CDR3 plus reference TRBV5-4 and TRBJ2-3, the full variable domain is ETGVTQSPTHLIKTRGQQVTLRCSSQSGHNTVSWYQQALGQGPQFIFQYYREEENGRGNFPPRFSGLQFPNYSSELNVNALELDDSALYLCASSLQQGLSDTQYFGPGTRLTVL.